This T cell receptor (beta chain) was sequenced in a study of blood T cell repertoires in COVID-19. About the research overall: COVID-19 samples, acute and convalescent, were from the United States, Italy and Spain. PBMCs, B-cell-depleted T cells, or T cells provided the cDNA or gDNA that made up the material.

TCRdb keeps only in-frame clones here, not all; method: immunoSEQ multiplex PCR. This sample has 150,000 to 200,000 clones, with more than 75% found just once. This CDR3 has 15 amino acids. V was clipped by 4 bases and J by 0 bases, with 10 bases between them. Germline values: CDR1 MGHRA, CDR2 YSYEKL. The genes are TRBV4-1 and TRBJ1-5, with D maybe TRBD1 (6 bases). Material: PBMCs or T cells enriched from blood (not recorded which). The clonotype originates from a woman aged 45 to 65 with acute COVID-19. In nucleotides, the CDR3 is TGCGCCAGCAGCCCCGGACAGACTAGCAATCAGCCCCAGCATTTT. This codes for CASSPGQTSNQPQHF.